This T cell receptor (beta chain) was found in a study of neurological immune-mediated disorders. Study-wide points: Because no CDR3 amino acid sequences were shared across subjects by expanded clones, private repertoires were suggested in all groups. Multiple sclerosis, the disease with the least TCR clonal expansion, fell below healthy controls, whereas HTLV-1-associated myelopathy showed the most.

Unsorted libraries were prepared from 2 million PBMCs that had been stored at -80 C. 5'RACE employing 10-nucleotide random UMIs yielded the cDNA. One entry per CDR3 protein, called by TCRdb with MiXCR from the 5' RACE reads. This table holds roughly 60,000 distinct CDR3 sequences, around 10% found once. In its sample, this clonotype was seen many times. The target antigen is unknown. The clonotype was recovered from a man aged 60 to 75 in good health. Material: PBMCs.

This CDR3 is CASSPERTGRNEKLFF. CDR3 DNA sequence: TGTGCCAGCAGTCCCGAACGGACAGGGAGGAATGAAAAACTGTTTTTT. The chain carries TRBV27 and TRBJ1-4; 8 bases fit TRBD1. Germline trimming cut 5 bases from V and 5 bases from J; bases unmatched to any gene: 10. Germline assignment: CDR1 MNHEY and CDR2 SMNVEV (reference sequence). This CDR3 spans 16 amino acids.